The rows below give T cell receptor beta chains drawn from one sample of a study of T-cell memory formation after mild COVID-19. TCRdb called the 5' RACE reads again in MiXCR, with one record for every CDR3 protein. The sample records 350,000 to 500,000 distinct CDR3 sequences, under 20% being singletons. Sequencing was performed on PBMCs or a T cell subset sorted from them (not recorded which). Receptors originate from a man between 18 and 29 years old who had mild COVID-19 (a few samples of this study predate the infection). Cell type and time point are not known. The CDR3 runs from the conserved cysteine through the conserved F or W. The D gene is left open where the match is weak. Clone size is stated in some rows and not others, as once, few, many or a class when expanded.

j_gene: TRBJ2-3; abundance: many; d_gene: NA; v_gene: TRBV23-1; len: 19; CDR3nt: TGCGCCAGCACCTCCTTGATGGAGGAGTGGACAGTTTACACAGATACGCAGTATTTT; CDR3aa: CASTSLMEEWTVYTDTQYF
j_gene: TRBJ2-2; abundance: NA; d_gene: NA; v_gene: TRBV9; len: 14; CDR3nt: TGTGCCAGCAGCGTAAGGGGTTACACCGGGGAGCTGTTTTTT; CDR3aa: CASSVRGYTGELFF
j_gene: TRBJ1-1; abundance: many; d_gene: NA; v_gene: TRBV5-1; len: 12; CDR3nt: TGCGCCAGCAGCGATCCAGGGAAGGCAGCTTTCTTT; CDR3aa: CASSDPGKAAFF
j_gene: TRBJ1-2; abundance: NA; d_gene: TRBD1; v_gene: TRBV6-6; len: 14; CDR3nt: TGTGCCAGCAGTTACTTACAGGGGTCCGCAGGGGGGACCTTC; CDR3aa: CASSYLQGSAGGTF
j_gene: TRBJ2-7; abundance: NA; d_gene: NA; v_gene: TRBV4-1; len: 15; CDR3nt: TGCGCCAGCAGCCAAAGACAGGCGAGCTCCTACGAGCAGTACTTC; CDR3aa: CASSQRQASSYEQYF
j_gene: TRBJ1-6; abundance: NA; d_gene: TRBD1; v_gene: TRBV7-9; len: 14; CDR3nt: TGTGCCAGCAGCTACCGGACAGGAGCCTCACCCCTCCACTTT; CDR3aa: CASSYRTGASPLHF
j_gene: TRBJ2-1; abundance: few; d_gene: TRBD1; v_gene: TRBV12-5; len: 16; CDR3nt: TGTGCTAGTGCCAAGACGGGACAGGCAACCTACAATGAGCAGTTCTTC; CDR3aa: CASAKTGQATYNEQFF
j_gene: TRBJ2-7; abundance: few; d_gene: NA; v_gene: TRBV13; len: 13; CDR3nt: TGTGCCAGCAGCTCCACAGGGTTCCACGAGCAGTACTTC; CDR3aa: CASSSTGFHEQYF
j_gene: TRBJ1-5; abundance: NA; d_gene: NA; v_gene: TRBV7-8; len: 15; CDR3nt: TGTGCCAGCAGCCCTTCAGGGGATAGCAATCAGCCCCAGCATTTT; CDR3aa: CASSPSGDSNQPQHF
j_gene: TRBJ1-1; abundance: few; d_gene: NA; v_gene: TRBV5-1; len: 15; CDR3nt: TGCGCCAGCAGCGCCGTTGAGGCCTCTGGCACTGAAGCTTTCTTT; CDR3aa: CASSAVEASGTEAFF
j_gene: TRBJ2-7; abundance: NA; d_gene: NA; v_gene: TRBV11-2; len: 14; CDR3nt: TGTGCCAGCAGCTTAGGAGGGGTATACGGGGAGCAGTACTTC; CDR3aa: CASSLGGVYGEQYF
j_gene: TRBJ2-7; abundance: few; d_gene: NA; v_gene: TRBV14; len: 16; CDR3nt: TGTGCCAGCAGCCCACCCGGACTCCTGAGCTCCTACGAGCAGTACTTC; CDR3aa: CASSPPGLLSSYEQYF
j_gene: TRBJ2-1; abundance: NA; d_gene: TRBD2; v_gene: TRBV6-5; len: 16; CDR3nt: TGTGCCAGCACCGCACCCTCTAGCGGGGGACCCAATGAGCAGTTCTTC; CDR3aa: CASTAPSSGGPNEQFF
j_gene: TRBJ1-2; abundance: few; d_gene: NA; v_gene: TRBV27; len: 14; CDR3nt: TGTGCCAGCAGTTTATCAGCCATGGCCTATGGCTACACCTTC; CDR3aa: CASSLSAMAYGYTF
j_gene: TRBJ2-7; abundance: NA; d_gene: NA; v_gene: TRBV6-2/TRBV6-3; len: 11; CDR3nt: TGTGCCAGCAGCGTACTTAAGGAGCAGTACTTC; CDR3aa: CASSVLKEQYF
j_gene: TRBJ1-4; abundance: NA; d_gene: NA; v_gene: TRBV5-1; len: 13; CDR3nt: TGCGCCAGCAGCCCGACGGTTAATGAAAAACTGTTTTTT; CDR3aa: CASSPTVNEKLFF
j_gene: TRBJ2-5; abundance: few; d_gene: NA; v_gene: TRBV12-3/TRBV12-4; len: 13; CDR3nt: TGTGCCAGCAGTCCCCAGGGTTACGAGACCCAGTACTTC; CDR3aa: CASSPQGYETQYF
j_gene: TRBJ2-1; abundance: NA; d_gene: NA; v_gene: TRBV10-3; len: 13; CDR3nt: TGTGCCATCAGTGAACGAGGGGGCAATGAGCAGTTCTTC; CDR3aa: CAISERGGNEQFF
j_gene: TRBJ2-1; abundance: NA; d_gene: TRBD2; v_gene: TRBV4-1; len: 17; CDR3nt: TGCGCCAGCAGCCAGGGACTAGCAAGGGGGGTATACAATGAGCAGTTCTTC; CDR3aa: CASSQGLARGVYNEQFF
j_gene: TRBJ2-1; abundance: many; d_gene: TRBD2; v_gene: TRBV20-1; len: 15; CDR3nt: TGCAGTGCTAGAGATTACAGCGGGGGTTACAATGAGCAGTTCTTC; CDR3aa: CSARDYSGGYNEQFF
j_gene: TRBJ1-6; abundance: few; d_gene: NA; v_gene: TRBV7-3; len: 14; CDR3nt: TGTGCCAGCAGTATAGACGCCTATAATTCACCCCTCCACTTT; CDR3aa: CASSIDAYNSPLHF
j_gene: TRBJ1-1; abundance: NA; d_gene: TRBD1; v_gene: TRBV6-2/TRBV6-3; len: 14; CDR3nt: TGTGCCAGCAGTTCTACAGGGGGCGGCGTTGAAGCTTTCTTT; CDR3aa: CASSSTGGGVEAFF
j_gene: TRBJ1-1; abundance: many; d_gene: NA; v_gene: TRBV7-2; len: 13; CDR3nt: TGTGCCAGCAGCTTAGCCCCGAGCACTGAAGCTTTCTTT; CDR3aa: CASSLAPSTEAFF
j_gene: TRBJ2-7; abundance: few; d_gene: NA; v_gene: TRBV3-1; len: 14; CDR3nt: TGTGCCAGCAGCCCGACGGGACGGGCCTACGAGCAGTACTTC; CDR3aa: CASSPTGRAYEQYF
j_gene: TRBJ2-3; abundance: few; d_gene: TRBD2; v_gene: TRBV5-1; len: 12; CDR3nt: TGCGCCAGCATCCTGGGGGGGGATACGCAGTATTTT; CDR3aa: CASILGGDTQYF